This TCR beta chain came from a study of blood T cells in healthy people across ages. Primed by a sample-barcoded 5' primer and a J-beta primer mix, a second PCR proceeded for about 7 to 11 cycles. One entry per CDR3 protein results from TCRdb running MiXCR on the 5' RACE reads. The table includes about 1.6 million distinct CDR3 sequences, almost 35% detected once. The V segment lost 6 bases and the J segment 8 bases; nucleotides outside the gene matches: 9. The CDR3 has 15 residues. Germline V CDR1 and CDR2: MNHNY, SVGAGI (reference sequence). The genes are TRBV6-6 and TRBJ2-1; 11 nucleotides agree with TRBD1. The TCR originated in a woman in her 30s in good health. Sequenced input: blood. CDR3 DNA sequence: TGTGCCAGCAGGCCCGGGACAGGGGGTCATCATGAGCAGTTCTTC. This translates into CASRPGTGGHHEQFF.